This T cell receptor (beta chain) came from a study of cytomegalovirus exposure and HLA in healthy donors. This clone is a singleton in its sample. Antigen unknown. The CDR3 spans 14 residues. Trimming stripped 2 bases from V and 3 bases from J, with 12 bases between. Germline values: CDR1 SGHRS, CDR2 YFSETQ. The repertoire was sequenced with immunoSEQ multiplex PCR; TCRdb's copy has only in-frame clones and lacks some. The table has 120,000 to 150,000 clones, about 88% seen once. Findings of the study overall: According to a subsequent analysis, TCR clusters from the first cohort were inclined to appear together in the roughly 120 validation repertoires.

The sequence derives from a woman under 30 in good health and CMV-seropositive. The source material was PBMCs. The gene calls are TRBV5-1 and TRBJ2-7; D is uncertain. CDR3 region: CASSFRSVNYEQYF. For the CDR3, the DNA is TGCGCCAGCAGCTTCCGGTCCGTGAACTACGAGCAGTACTTC.